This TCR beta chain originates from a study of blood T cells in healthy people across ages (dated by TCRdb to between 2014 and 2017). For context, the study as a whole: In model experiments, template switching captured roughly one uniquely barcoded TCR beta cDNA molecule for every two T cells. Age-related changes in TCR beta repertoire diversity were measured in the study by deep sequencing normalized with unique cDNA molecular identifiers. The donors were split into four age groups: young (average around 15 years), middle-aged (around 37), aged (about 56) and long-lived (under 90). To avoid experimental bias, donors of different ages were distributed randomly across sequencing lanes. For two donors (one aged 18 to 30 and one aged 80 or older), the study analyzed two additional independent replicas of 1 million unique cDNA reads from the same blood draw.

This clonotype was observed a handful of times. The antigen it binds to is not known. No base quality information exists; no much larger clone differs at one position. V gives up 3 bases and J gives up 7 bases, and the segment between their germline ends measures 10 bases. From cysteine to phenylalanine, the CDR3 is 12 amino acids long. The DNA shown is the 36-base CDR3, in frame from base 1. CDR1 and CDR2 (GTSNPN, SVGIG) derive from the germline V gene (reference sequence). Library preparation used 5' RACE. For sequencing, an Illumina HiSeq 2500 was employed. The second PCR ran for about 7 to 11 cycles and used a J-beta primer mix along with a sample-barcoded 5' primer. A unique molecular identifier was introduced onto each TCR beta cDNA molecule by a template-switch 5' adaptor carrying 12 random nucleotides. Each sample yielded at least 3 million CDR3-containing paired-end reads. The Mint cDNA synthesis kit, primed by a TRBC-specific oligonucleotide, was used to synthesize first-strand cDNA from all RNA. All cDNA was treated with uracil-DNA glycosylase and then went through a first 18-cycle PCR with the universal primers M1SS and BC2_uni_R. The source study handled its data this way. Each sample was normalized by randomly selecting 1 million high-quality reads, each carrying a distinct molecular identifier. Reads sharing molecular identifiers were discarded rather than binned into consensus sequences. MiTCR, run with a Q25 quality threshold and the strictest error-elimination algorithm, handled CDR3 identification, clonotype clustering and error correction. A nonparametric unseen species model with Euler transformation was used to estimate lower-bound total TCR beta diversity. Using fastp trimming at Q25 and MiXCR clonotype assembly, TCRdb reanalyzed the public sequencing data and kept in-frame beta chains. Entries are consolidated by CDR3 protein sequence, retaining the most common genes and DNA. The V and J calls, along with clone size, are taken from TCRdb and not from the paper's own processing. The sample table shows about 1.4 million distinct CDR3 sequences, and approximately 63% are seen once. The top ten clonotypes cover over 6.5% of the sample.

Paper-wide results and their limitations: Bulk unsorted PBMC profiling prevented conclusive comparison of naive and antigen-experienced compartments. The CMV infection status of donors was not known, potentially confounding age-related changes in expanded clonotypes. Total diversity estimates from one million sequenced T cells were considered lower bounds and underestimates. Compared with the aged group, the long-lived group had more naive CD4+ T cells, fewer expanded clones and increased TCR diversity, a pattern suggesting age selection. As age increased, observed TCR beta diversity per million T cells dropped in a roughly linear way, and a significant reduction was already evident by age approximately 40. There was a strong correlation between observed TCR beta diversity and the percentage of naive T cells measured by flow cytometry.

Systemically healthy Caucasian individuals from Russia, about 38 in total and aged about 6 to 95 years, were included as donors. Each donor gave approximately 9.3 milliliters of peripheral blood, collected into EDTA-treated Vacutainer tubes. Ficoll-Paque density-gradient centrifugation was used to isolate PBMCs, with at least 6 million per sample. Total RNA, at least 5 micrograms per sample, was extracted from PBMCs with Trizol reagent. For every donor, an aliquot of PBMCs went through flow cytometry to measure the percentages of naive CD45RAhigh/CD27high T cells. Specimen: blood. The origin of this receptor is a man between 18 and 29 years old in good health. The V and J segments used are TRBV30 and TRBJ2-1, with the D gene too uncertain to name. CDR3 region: CAWSKMVNEQFF. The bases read TGTGCCTGGAGCAAAATGGTAAATGAGCAGTTCTTC.